This T cell receptor beta chain came from a study of Graves' ophthalmopathy and Graves' hyperthyroidism. Transcripts of RNA were the source for amplifying TCR beta CDR3 regions. The first round was an RT-PCR with HTBI primers, and the second round was a multiplex PCR. Each CDR3 protein gets one entry after TCRdb re-called the multiplex PCR reads with MiXCR. The data hold over a million distinct CDR3 sequences, with 35% to 40% observed a single time. In germline, CDR1 is SQVTM, CDR2 ANQGSEA. Trimming removed 6 bases from V and 3 bases from J, with 9 bases in between. The CDR3 contains 11 residues. Sequencing input: peripheral blood or thyroid tissue (not recorded which). The sequence was obtained from an adult man with Graves' hyperthyroidism. The chain combines TRBV29-1 with TRBJ2-7, with D perhaps being TRBD1 or TRBD2 (5 bases each). The CDR3 is CSVYGGYEQYF. The CDR3 coding sequence is TGCAGCGTCTATGGGGGCTACGAGCAGTACTTC.